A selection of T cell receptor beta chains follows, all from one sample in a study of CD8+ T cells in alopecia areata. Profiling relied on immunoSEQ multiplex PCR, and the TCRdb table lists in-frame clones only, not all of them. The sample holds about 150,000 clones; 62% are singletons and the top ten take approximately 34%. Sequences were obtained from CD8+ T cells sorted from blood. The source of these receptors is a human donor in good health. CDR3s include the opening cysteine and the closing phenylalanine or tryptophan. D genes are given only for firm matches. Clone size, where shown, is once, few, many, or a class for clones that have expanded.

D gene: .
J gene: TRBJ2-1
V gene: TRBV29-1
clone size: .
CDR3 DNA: TGCAGCGTATTTGGTGGGATCTCCTACAATGAGCAGTTCTTC
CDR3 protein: CSVFGGISYNEQFF

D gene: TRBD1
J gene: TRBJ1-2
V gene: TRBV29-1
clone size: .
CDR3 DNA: TGCAGCGTTGAGCCGGGACAGGGGGGAGCTAACTATGGCTACACCTTC
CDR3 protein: CSVEPGQGGANYGYTF

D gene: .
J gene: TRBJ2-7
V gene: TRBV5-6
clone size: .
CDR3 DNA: TGTGCCAGCAGCTTGGACTCCGGTATGAGGAACGAGCAGTACTTC
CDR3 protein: CASSLDSGMRNEQYF

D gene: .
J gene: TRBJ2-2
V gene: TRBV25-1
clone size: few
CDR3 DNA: TGTGCCAGCAGTGAGAGGCCTGGCCCCGCGAACACCGGGGAGCTGTTTTTT
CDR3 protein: CASSERPGPANTGELFF

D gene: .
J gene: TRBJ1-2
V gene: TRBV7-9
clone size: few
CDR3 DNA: TGTGCCAGCAGCTTATCAGGGTCCGTCAACTATGGCTACACCTTC
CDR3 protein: CASSLSGSVNYGYTF

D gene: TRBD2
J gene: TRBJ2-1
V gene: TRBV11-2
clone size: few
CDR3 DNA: TGTGCCAGCAGCTTATCGGCTAGCGGACTGTACAATGAGCAGTTCTTC
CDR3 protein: CASSLSASGLYNEQFF

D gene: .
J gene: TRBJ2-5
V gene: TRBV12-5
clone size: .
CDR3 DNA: TGTGCTAGTGGTTTGGGGGGGACCCAGTACTTC
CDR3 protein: CASGLGGTQYF

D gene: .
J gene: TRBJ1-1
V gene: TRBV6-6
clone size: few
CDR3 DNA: TGTGCCACCGAGGGGGCTGAAGCTTTCTTT
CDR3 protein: CATEGAEAFF

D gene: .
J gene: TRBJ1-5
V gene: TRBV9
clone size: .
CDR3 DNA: TGTGCCAGCAATTCGGGGGAATCGTTCAATCAGCCCCAGCATTTT
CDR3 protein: CASNSGESFNQPQHF

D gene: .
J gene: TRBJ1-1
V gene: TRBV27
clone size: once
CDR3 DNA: TGTGCCAGCAGCCCACTCACAGCATCTGAAGCTTTCTTT
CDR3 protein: CASSPLTASEAFF

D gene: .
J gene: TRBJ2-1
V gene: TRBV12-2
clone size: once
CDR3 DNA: TGTGCAAGTCGCTTAGCGACTAGCGGACAAGACTACAATGAGCAGTTCTTC
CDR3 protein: CASRLATSGQDYNEQFF

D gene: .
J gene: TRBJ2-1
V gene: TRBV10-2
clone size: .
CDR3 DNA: TGCGCCAGCAGTGATCCTAGCCTGCCCGAGCAGTTCTTC
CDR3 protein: CASSDPSLPEQFF

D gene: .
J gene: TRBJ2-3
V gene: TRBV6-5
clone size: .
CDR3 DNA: TGTGCCAGCAGTTACCGGGTGGGGAGCACAGATACGCAGTATTTT
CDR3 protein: CASSYRVGSTDTQYF

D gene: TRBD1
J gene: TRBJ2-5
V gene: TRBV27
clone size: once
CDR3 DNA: TGTGCCAGCAGTTTGGCAGGGGGAGAGACCCAGTACTTC
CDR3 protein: CASSLAGGETQYF

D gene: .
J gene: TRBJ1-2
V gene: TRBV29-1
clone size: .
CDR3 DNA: TGCAGCGTTGATATTGCACCTAACTATGGCTACACCTTC
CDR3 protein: CSVDIAPNYGYTF

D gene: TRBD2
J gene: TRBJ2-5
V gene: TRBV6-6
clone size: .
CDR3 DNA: TGTGCCAGCAATGACCTAGCGGATCAAGAGACCCAGTACTTC
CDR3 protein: CASNDLADQETQYF

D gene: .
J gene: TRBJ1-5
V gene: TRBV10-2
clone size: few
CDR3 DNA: TGCGCCACCAGCGGTAGCAATCAGCCCCAGCATTTT
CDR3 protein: CATSGSNQPQHF

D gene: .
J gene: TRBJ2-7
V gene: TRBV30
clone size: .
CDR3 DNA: TGTGCCTGGAGTGTGTATCAGGGAGGCTACGAGCAGTACTTC
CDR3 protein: CAWSVYQGGYEQYF

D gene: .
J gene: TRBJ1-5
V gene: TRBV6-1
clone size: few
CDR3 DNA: TGTGCCAGCAGTGAAACCAAGATACTCAACCAGCCCCAGCATTTT
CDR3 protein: CASSETKILNQPQHF

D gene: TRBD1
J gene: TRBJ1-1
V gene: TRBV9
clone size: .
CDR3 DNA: TGTGCCAGCAGCGTGTCAGGGGGAGTGAACACTGAAGCTTTCTTT
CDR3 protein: CASSVSGGVNTEAFF

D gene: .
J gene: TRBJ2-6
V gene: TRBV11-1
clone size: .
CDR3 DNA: TGTGCCAGCAGCGAAATTAGCCCGTTTTCTGGGGCCAACGTCCTGACTTTC
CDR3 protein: CASSEISPFSGANVLTF

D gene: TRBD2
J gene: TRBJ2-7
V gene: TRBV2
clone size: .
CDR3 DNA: TGTGCCAGCCCGGGACTAGCGGGAGTCGGGGAGCAGTACTTC
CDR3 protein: CASPGLAGVGEQYF